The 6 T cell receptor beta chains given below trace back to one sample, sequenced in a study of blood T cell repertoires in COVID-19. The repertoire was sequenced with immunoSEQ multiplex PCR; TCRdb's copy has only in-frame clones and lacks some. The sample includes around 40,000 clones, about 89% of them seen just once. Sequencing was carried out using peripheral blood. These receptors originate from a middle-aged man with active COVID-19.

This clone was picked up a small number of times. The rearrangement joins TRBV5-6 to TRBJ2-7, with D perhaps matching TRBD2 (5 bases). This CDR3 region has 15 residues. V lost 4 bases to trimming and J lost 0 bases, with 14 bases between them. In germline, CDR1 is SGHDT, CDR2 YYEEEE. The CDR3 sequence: CASSPEVAVSYEQYF. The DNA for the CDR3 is TGTGCCAGCAGCCCGGAGGTTGCGGTCTCCTACGAGCAGTACTTC.

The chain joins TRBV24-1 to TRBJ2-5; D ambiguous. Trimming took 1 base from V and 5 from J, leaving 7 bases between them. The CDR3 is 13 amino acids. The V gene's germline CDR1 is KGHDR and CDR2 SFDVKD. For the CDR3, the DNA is TGTGCCACCAGTGATTTCGGCAGGGAGACCCAGTACTTC. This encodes CATSDFGRETQYF.

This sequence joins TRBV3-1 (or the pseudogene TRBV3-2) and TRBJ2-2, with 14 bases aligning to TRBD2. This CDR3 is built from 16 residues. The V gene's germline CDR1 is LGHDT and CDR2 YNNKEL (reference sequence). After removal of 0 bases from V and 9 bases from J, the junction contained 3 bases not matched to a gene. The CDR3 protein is CASSQDGTSGSWELFF. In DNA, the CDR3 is TGTGCCAGCAGCCAAGACGGGACTAGCGGGAGTTGGGAGCTGTTTTTT.

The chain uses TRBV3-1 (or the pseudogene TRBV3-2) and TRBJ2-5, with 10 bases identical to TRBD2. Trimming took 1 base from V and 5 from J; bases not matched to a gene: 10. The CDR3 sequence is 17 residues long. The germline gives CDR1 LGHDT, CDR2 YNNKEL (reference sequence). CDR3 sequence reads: CASSQGGQREGRETQYF. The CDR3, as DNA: TGTGCCAGCAGCCAAGGCGGGCAGCGGGAGGGCCGCGAGACCCAGTACTTC.

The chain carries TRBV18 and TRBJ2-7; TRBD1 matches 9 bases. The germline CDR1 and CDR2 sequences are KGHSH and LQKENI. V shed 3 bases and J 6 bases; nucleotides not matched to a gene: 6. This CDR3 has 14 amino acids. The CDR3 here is CASSPGTGPIEQYF. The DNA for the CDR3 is TGTGCCAGCTCACCTGGGACAGGGCCCATCGAGCAGTACTTC.

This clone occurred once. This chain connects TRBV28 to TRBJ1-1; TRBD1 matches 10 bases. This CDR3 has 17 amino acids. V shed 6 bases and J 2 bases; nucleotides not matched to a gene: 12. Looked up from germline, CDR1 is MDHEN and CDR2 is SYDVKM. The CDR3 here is CASSPSRGTGENTEAFF. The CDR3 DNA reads TGTGCCAGCAGCCCCTCCAGGGGGACAGGGGAAAACACTGAAGCTTTCTTT.